One and the same sample provided the 13 T cell receptor beta chains below, sequenced in a study of blood T cell repertoires in COVID-19. Assay used: immunoSEQ multiplex PCR; TCRdb lists only in-frame clones, some missing. The table lists under 300,000 clones, 75% to 90% of them singletons, with 3.3% in the top ten. The sample was PBMCs or T cells enriched from blood (not recorded which). The source is a woman aged 40-49 years with acute COVID-19.

The chain employs TRBV6-1 and TRBJ2-1; TRBD2 is a possible D gene (6 bases). The V and J ends lost 2 bases and 2 bases respectively, with 10 bases between them. CDR3 length: 15 residues. Germline-derived CDR1 and CDR2 are MNHNS and SASEGT. The CDR3 reads CASSEPEGAYNEQFF. CDR3 nucleotides: TGTGCCAGCAGTGAACCGGAGGGAGCCTACAATGAGCAGTTCTTC.

This sequence joins TRBV9 and TRBJ2-6; 9 positions agree with TRBD1. After removal of 4 bases from V and 4 bases from J, the junction contained 9 bases not matched to a gene. Per the germline V gene, CDR1 is SGDLS and CDR2 is YYNGEE. This CDR3 spans 17 amino acids. Here the CDR3 reads CASSPFGTGIGANVLTF. The CDR3 nucleotides read TGTGCCAGCAGCCCCTTCGGGACAGGGATCGGGGCCAACGTCCTGACTTTC. Looking up the rest from reference TRBV9 and TRBJ2-6 gives the full variable domain: DSGVTQTPKHLITATGQRVTLRCSPRSGDLSVYWYQQSLDQGLQFLIQYYNGEERAKGNILERFSAQQFPDLHSELNLSSLELGDSALYFCASSPFGTGIGANVLTFGAGSRLTVL.

This chain uses TRBV4-1 with TRBJ1-1; TRBD1 matches at 10 bases. There are 17 residues in the CDR3. Unmatched junction bases numbered 11, after V lost 3 bases and J lost 4 bases. CDR1 and CDR2 from the germline V gene are MGHRA and YSYEKL. The CDR3: CASSQRTGGLGGTEAFF. CDR3 nucleotides: TGCGCCAGCAGCCAGAGGACAGGGGGTCTAGGTGGCACTGAAGCTTTCTTT.

The chain employs TRBV12-5 and TRBJ2-1, with 8 nucleotides matching TRBD2. Per the germline V gene, CDR1 is LGHNT and CDR2 is FRNRAP. The V and J ends lost 0 bases and 4 bases, in that order; junction bases with no gene match: 5. The CDR3 is 16 amino acids. CDR3 sequence: CASGLVLTSEYNEQFF. Written as DNA, the CDR3 is TGTGCTAGTGGTTTGGTACTGACTAGCGAGTACAATGAGCAGTTCTTC.

To note about this clone: The same CDR3 can be traced to other DNA sequences in this sample. This rearrangement joins TRBV7-9 to TRBJ2-5; D is undetermined. Trimming removed 1 base from V and 4 bases from J, with 4 bases in between. The CDR3 runs 12 residues. CDR1 and CDR2 from the germline V gene are SEHNR and FQNEAQ (reference sequence). The CDR3 DNA follows: TGTGCCAGCAGCTTAGGGAGAGAGACCCAGTACTTC. It is translated as CASSLGRETQYF.

In DNA form, the CDR3 reads TGCAGCGTTGGCGATCCTAACTATGGCTACACCTTC. Its translation is CSVGDPNYGYTF. This chain uses TRBV29-1 with TRBJ1-2; no clear D. This CDR3 has 12 amino acids. V was shortened by 4 bases and J by 0 bases, with 6 bases between the two germline ends. Germline CDR1 is SQVTM and CDR2 is ANQGSEA.

The chain has TRBV15 and TRBJ2-1; the match to TRBD2 covers 7 bases. The germline gives CDR1 LNHNV, CDR2 YYDKDF (reference sequence). V trimming: 6 bases; J trimming: 6 bases; junction bases outside the gene matches: 8. The CDR3 is made up of 14 amino acids. CDR3 sequence reads: CATSLTGGPNEQFF. CDR3 sequence (DNA): TGTGCCACCAGTCTGACGGGAGGTCCCAATGAGCAGTTCTTC. The full variable domain, rest sourced from reference TRBV15 and TRBJ2-1, is DAMVIQNPRYQVTQFGKPVTLSCSQTLNHNVMYWYQQKSSQAPKLLFHYYDKDFNNEADTPDNFQSRRPNTSFCFLDIRSPGLGDTAMYLCATSLTGGPNEQFFGPGTRLTVL.

This clone has ten or more counts. The chain carries TRBV19 and TRBJ2-2, with 7 bases lining up with TRBD2. The CDR3 spans 16 residues. The V gene's germline CDR1 is LNHDA and CDR2 SQIVND (reference sequence). V lost 3 bases, J lost 5 bases, and 9 bases stayed unmatched. CDR3 coding DNA: TGTGCCAGTAGTATCTACGGACTAGGTCTTACCGGGGAGCTGTTTTTT. Encoded protein: CASSIYGLGLTGELFF.

This rearrangement joins TRBV28 to TRBJ2-4; 9 bases match TRBD1. The CDR3 sequence is 17 residues long. CDR1 and CDR2 (germline): MDHEN, SYDVKM. J gave up 3 bases and V 6 bases, and 12 bases lay outside the gene matches. In DNA, the CDR3 is TGTGCCAGCAGCCATGACAGGGGGTACCTTGGCAAAAACATTCAGTACTTC. Translating gives CASSHDRGYLGKNIQYF.

This chain joins TRBV7-6 and TRBJ2-7; 7 bases align to TRBD1. The CDR3 loop spans 15 amino acids. Per germline, CDR1 SGHVS and CDR2 FNYEAQ. Losses at the gene ends were 1 base for V and 6 bases for J; bases not matched to a gene: 9. The CDR3: CASSLGTGTEAEQYF. The DNA of the CDR3 is TGTGCCAGCAGCTTAGGAACCGGGACAGAGGCCGAGCAGTACTTC.

The chain has TRBV19 and TRBJ2-1; tentatively, D is TRBD2 (5 bases). With 6 bases removed from V and 0 bases from J, the gap between germline ends came to 15 bases. The CDR3 contains 16 residues. Germline CDR1 reads LNHDA; CDR2 reads SQIVND (reference sequence). In DNA, the CDR3 is TGTGCCAGTAGATCGGACTCCCCAAGCTCCTACAATGAGCAGTTCTTC. It encodes CASRSDSPSSYNEQFF.

This sequence joins TRBV4-1 and TRBJ1-1, with 11 bases lining up with TRBD1. V lost 4 bases, J lost 4 bases, and 11 bases stayed unmatched. This CDR3 has 17 amino acids. Germline CDR1 reads MGHRA; CDR2 reads YSYEKL. The CDR3 DNA is TGCGCCAGCAGCCGAGGACAGGGGGCATCAGTGGGCACTGAAGCTTTCTTT. Its protein is CASSRGQGASVGTEAFF.

The chain combines TRBV19 with TRBJ2-7; 7 bases line up with TRBD1. CDR1 is LNHDA and CDR2 is SQIVND in the germline V gene (reference sequence). V was clipped by 5 bases and J by 3 bases; unmatched bases: 7. This CDR3 region has 14 residues. CDR3 in amino acids: CASSHNTGDYEQYF. CDR3 in DNA: TGTGCCAGTAGTCACAATACAGGGGACTACGAGCAGTACTTC.